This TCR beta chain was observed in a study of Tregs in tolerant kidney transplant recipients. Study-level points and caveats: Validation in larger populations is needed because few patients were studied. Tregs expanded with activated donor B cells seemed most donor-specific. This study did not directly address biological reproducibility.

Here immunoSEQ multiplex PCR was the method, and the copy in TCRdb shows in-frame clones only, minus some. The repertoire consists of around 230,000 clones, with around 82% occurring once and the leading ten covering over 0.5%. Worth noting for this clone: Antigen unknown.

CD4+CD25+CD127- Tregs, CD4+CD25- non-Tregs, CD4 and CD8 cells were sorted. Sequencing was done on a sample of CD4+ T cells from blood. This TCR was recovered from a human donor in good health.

This CDR3 is CASLAGRRQFF. The DNA of the CDR3 is TGCGCCAGCCTAGCGGGACGGAGGCAGTTCTTC. The chain combines TRBV5-1 with TRBJ2-1, with 9 bases identical to TRBD2. This CDR3 contains 11 residues. V dropped 7 bases and J dropped 12; count of bases not matched to a gene: 5. The germline CDR1 and CDR2 sequences are SGHRS and YFSETQ.